The rows below give T cell receptor beta chains drawn from one sample of a study of blood T cell repertoires in COVID-19. The method was immunoSEQ multiplex PCR; TCRdb's version includes in-frame clones alone and lacks a portion of them. The table has roughly 260,000 clones, 86% seen once; the top ten hold about 10%. The sample was peripheral blood. All receptors come from a man aged 40-50 years who had recovered from COVID-19. CDR3s include the opening cysteine and the closing phenylalanine or tryptophan. Each record gives: V gene, J gene, D gene, clone size, CDR3 protein, CDR3 DNA. D genes are given only for firm matches. Some rows mark clone size as missing; the rest say once, few, many or name a class of expanded clone.

v_call: TRBV3-1/TRBV3-2; j_call: TRBJ2-3; d_call: TRBD2; clone_size: .; cdr3_aa: CASSQVRSGGADTQYF; cdr3_nt: TGTGCCAGCAGCCAAGTGCGCAGCGGGGGTGCAGATACGCAGTATTTT
v_call: TRBV5-4; j_call: TRBJ1-1; d_call: .; clone_size: .; cdr3_aa: CASLGSGTEAFF; cdr3_nt: TGTGCCAGCCTAGGCTCGGGCACTGAAGCTTTCTTT
v_call: TRBV5-4; j_call: TRBJ2-7; d_call: TRBD2; clone_size: .; cdr3_aa: CASSPGLAGYEQYF; cdr3_nt: TGTGCCAGCAGCCCGGGACTAGCGGGGTACGAGCAGTACTTC
v_call: TRBV3-1/TRBV3-2; j_call: TRBJ2-5; d_call: .; clone_size: .; cdr3_aa: CASRDDKKTQYF; cdr3_nt: TGTGCCAGTCGGGATGATAAAAAGACCCAGTACTTC
v_call: TRBV12-5; j_call: TRBJ2-1; d_call: TRBD2; clone_size: .; cdr3_aa: CASARTSGSYEQFF; cdr3_nt: TGTGCTAGTGCTCGGACTAGCGGGAGTTATGAGCAGTTCTTC
v_call: TRBV5-1; j_call: TRBJ1-4; d_call: TRBD1; clone_size: .; cdr3_aa: CASSLDGQGKKLFF; cdr3_nt: TGCGCCAGCAGCTTGGATGGACAGGGTAAAAAACTGTTTTTT
v_call: TRBV7-3; j_call: TRBJ1-6; d_call: .; clone_size: .; cdr3_aa: CASRAEGGGSPLHF; cdr3_nt: TGTGCCAGCAGAGCCGAGGGTGGGGGGTCACCCCTCCACTTT
v_call: TRBV4-2; j_call: TRBJ1-2; d_call: .; clone_size: once; cdr3_aa: CASHDLGAVNGYTF; cdr3_nt: TGTGCCAGCCATGACTTGGGGGCGGTAAATGGCTACACCTTC
v_call: TRBV28; j_call: TRBJ2-1; d_call: TRBD2; clone_size: .; cdr3_aa: CASSAFVAGGYNEQFF; cdr3_nt: TGTGCCAGCAGTGCCTTTGTAGCGGGAGGCTACAATGAGCAGTTCTTC
v_call: TRBV6-5; j_call: TRBJ2-3; d_call: TRBD2; clone_size: once; cdr3_aa: CASSLGGVRTDTQYF; cdr3_nt: TGTGCCAGCAGTTTGGGGGGGGTCCGCACAGATACGCAGTATTTT
v_call: TRBV10-3; j_call: TRBJ2-1; d_call: TRBD2; clone_size: .; cdr3_aa: CAISASGVPRLENEQFF; cdr3_nt: TGTGCCATCAGTGCCAGCGGGGTGCCTCGCCTTGAGAATGAGCAGTTCTTC
v_call: TRBV9; j_call: TRBJ2-2; d_call: .; clone_size: .; cdr3_aa: CASSLGQSNTGELFF; cdr3_nt: TGTGCCAGCAGCTTAGGACAGTCGAACACCGGGGAGCTGTTTTTT
v_call: TRBV6-5; j_call: TRBJ1-1; d_call: TRBD1; clone_size: .; cdr3_aa: CASSYSAGGTNTEAFF; cdr3_nt: TGTGCCAGCAGTTACTCAGCAGGGGGTACGAACACTGAAGCTTTCTTT
v_call: TRBV27; j_call: TRBJ2-7; d_call: TRBD2; clone_size: .; cdr3_aa: CASSLWFPASGDYEQYF; cdr3_nt: TGTGCCAGCAGTTTATGGTTCCCGGCTAGCGGGGACTACGAGCAGTACTTC
v_call: TRBV10-3; j_call: TRBJ2-1; d_call: TRBD2; clone_size: .; cdr3_aa: CAISDPRLAGDNYNEQFF; cdr3_nt: TGTGCCATCAGTGACCCTCGACTAGCGGGAGATAACTACAATGAGCAGTTCTTC
v_call: TRBV7-3; j_call: TRBJ2-3; d_call: .; clone_size: .; cdr3_aa: CASSPRGAPRDTQYF; cdr3_nt: TGTGCCAGCAGCCCTAGGGGCGCGCCGAGGGATACGCAGTATTTT
v_call: TRBV5-4; j_call: TRBJ2-5; d_call: TRBD1; clone_size: .; cdr3_aa: CASSPGQGRETQYF; cdr3_nt: TGTGCCAGCAGCCCGGGACAGGGAAGAGAGACCCAGTACTTC
v_call: TRBV5-5; j_call: TRBJ1-5; d_call: .; clone_size: few; cdr3_aa: CASSLAPVSNQPQHF; cdr3_nt: TGTGCCAGCAGCTTGGCCCCAGTTAGCAATCAGCCCCAGCATTTT
v_call: TRBV4-3; j_call: TRBJ2-1; d_call: TRBD2; clone_size: .; cdr3_aa: CASSQGVGTRPSKNEQFF; cdr3_nt: TGCGCCAGCAGCCAAGGAGTGGGGACTAGGCCTTCGAAGAATGAGCAGTTCTTC
v_call: TRBV11-2; j_call: TRBJ2-7; d_call: .; clone_size: .; cdr3_aa: CASRAAYEQYF; cdr3_nt: TGTGCCAGCAGGGCGGCCTACGAGCAGTACTTC
v_call: TRBV10-1; j_call: TRBJ2-1; d_call: TRBD2; clone_size: few; cdr3_aa: CASSESRLAGGPGKNEQFF; cdr3_nt: TGCGCCAGCAGTGAGTCGCGACTAGCGGGGGGGCCCGGTAAAAATGAGCAGTTCTTC
v_call: TRBV2; j_call: TRBJ1-3; d_call: .; clone_size: .; cdr3_aa: CASSGRGSGNTIYF; cdr3_nt: TGTGCCAGCAGTGGCAGGGGCTCTGGAAACACCATATATTTT